A single sample is the source of the 24 T cell receptor beta chains below, sequenced in a study of T-cell reconstitution after alpha-beta-depleted transplantation in children. The library targeted TCRbeta and was prepared with unique molecular identifiers. TCRdb itself ran the PCR reads through MiXCR, one entry per CDR3 protein. Among some 520,000 distinct CDR3 sequences listed, about 31% were seen once. The sequences come from PBMCs from the stem cell graft donor, collected from the stem cell graft. All receptors come from a human donor who donated a stem cell graft to a child with aplastic anemia.

This clonotype was detected only a few times. The CDR3 spells CASRTDRAVAKNIQYF. In DNA, the CDR3 is TGTGCCAGCAGAACGGACAGGGCCGTAGCCAAAAACATTCAGTACTTC. The V and J genes are TRBV6-2 or TRBV6-3 and TRBJ2-4, with TRBD1 identical over 8 bases. Germline assignment: CDR1 MNHEY and CDR2 SVGEGT. The CDR3 totals 16 residues. With 6 bases clipped from V and 0 bases from J, the junction kept 7 bases outside the gene matches.

This clonotype turned up a few times. The rearrangement uses TRBV20-1 and TRBJ1-5; D gene uncertain. The CDR3 has 15 amino acids. With 1 base removed from V and 1 base from J, the gap between germline ends came to 11 bases. Per the germline V gene, CDR1 is DFQATT and CDR2 is SNEGSKA (reference sequence). The CDR3 nucleotides read TGCAGTGCTAGAGGACGCATTCAGAGCAATCAGCCCCAGCATTTT. The encoded protein is CSARGRIQSNQPQHF.

This clonotype was seen more than once but under ten times. The chain uses TRBV18 and TRBJ2-3; 10 nucleotides line up with TRBD2. The CDR3 loop spans 14 amino acids. J lost 2 bases, V lost 6 bases, and 2 bases had no gene match. Germline-derived CDR1 and CDR2 are KGHSH and LQKENI. This CDR3 reads CASSGTSDTDTQYF. CDR3 bases: TGTGCCAGCTCGGGGACTAGCGACACAGATACGCAGTATTTT.

This clonotype was found a few times. The rearrangement links TRBV5-4 to TRBJ1-1; D is perhaps TRBD1 (5 bases). The germline CDR1 and CDR2 sequences are SGHNT and YYREEE (reference sequence). V gave up 2 bases and J gave up 6 bases, with 14 bases separating them. CDR3 size: 14 residues. The CDR3 protein is CASSLLDSSAEAFF. CDR3 DNA sequence: TGTGCCAGCAGCTTACTTGACAGCTCGGCTGAAGCTTTCTTT.

A few counts support this clonotype. The chain recombines TRBV20-1 with TRBJ1-2; perhaps TRBD1 as D (5 bases). Germline CDR1 reads DFQATT; CDR2 reads SNEGSKA (reference sequence). CDR3 length equals 14 residues. The V end lost 4 bases, the J end lost 1 base, and 13 bases lay between the germline ends. The CDR3 reads CSAMVPGSNYGYTF. In DNA, the CDR3 is TGCAGTGCTATGGTCCCAGGGAGTAACTATGGCTACACCTTC.

This clonotype was picked up a small number of times. V is TRBV10-3 and J is TRBJ1-1, with a possible D match to TRBD1 (6 bases). The CDR3 covers 13 residues. Trimming shortened V by 5 bases and J by 3 bases, and 10 bases separated the two germline ends. Germline CDR1 ENHRY, CDR2 SYGVKD. The CDR3 DNA follows: TGTGCCATCAGTTACAGGGAGGACACTGAAGCTTTCTTT. Encoded protein: CAISYREDTEAFF.

The V and J genes are TRBV18 and TRBJ2-7; no reliable D call. Trimming cost V 2 bases and J 3 bases, with 8 bases left between them. Germline CDR1 KGHSH, CDR2 LQKENI. The CDR3 runs 13 residues. This CDR3 reads CASSPIDGYEQYV. Written as DNA, the CDR3 is TGTGCCAGCTCACCAATCGACGGCTACGAGCAGTACGTC.

The chain employs TRBV5-1 and TRBJ2-3; 8 positions match TRBD1. Per the germline V gene, CDR1 is SGHRS and CDR2 is YFSETQ. Germline trimming cut 4 bases from V and 0 bases from J; bases unmatched to any gene: 7. CDR3 length: 16 amino acids. Here the CDR3 DNA reads TGCGCCAGCAGCATGGGACAGGTTATCAGCACAGATACGCAGTATTTT. It specifies CASSMGQVISTDTQYF.

The chain carries TRBV28 and TRBJ2-7; weak D call: TRBD2 (5 bases). V lost 2 bases, J lost 5 bases, and 10 bases lay in between. Germline values: CDR1 MDHEN, CDR2 SYDVKM. This CDR3 has 13 residues. The CDR3 DNA reads TGTGCCAGCAGTTTACCGGGGAGAGACGAGCAGTACTTC. As protein: CASSLPGRDEQYF.

The gene calls are TRBV15 and TRBJ2-7; 7 nucleotides agree with TRBD1. The CDR3 contains 15 residues. Trimming cost V 2 bases and J 7 bases; bases outside gene matches: 11. CDR1 is LNHNV, CDR2 YYDKDF, per germline (reference sequence). For the CDR3, the DNA is TGTGCCACCAGCAGAATGGGGACAGCTCAGGGAGAGCAGTACTTC. It translates to CATSRMGTAQGEQYF.

The chain uses TRBV10-3 and TRBJ1-6; tentative D call: TRBD1 (5 bases). The CDR3 has 15 residues. CDR1 is ENHRY, CDR2 SYGVKD, per germline. V was clipped by 3 bases and J by 9 bases, with 15 bases between them. The CDR3: CAISERGQSLSPLHF. Written as DNA, the CDR3 is TGTGCCATCAGTGAACGAGGACAAAGCCTTTCACCCCTCCACTTT.

This clonotype was counted only a few times. The chain is built from TRBV20-1 and TRBJ2-1; 10 bases agree with TRBD1. After removal of 4 bases from V and 9 bases from J, the junction contained 12 bases not matched to a gene. Germline assignment: CDR1 DFQATT and CDR2 SNEGSKA (reference sequence). This CDR3 contains 15 residues. Written as DNA, the CDR3 is TGCAGTGCTAATACCGGGACAGGGGTATTCGGTGAGCAGTTCTTC. As protein: CSANTGTGVFGEQFF.

In its sample, this clonotype was seen a few times. The J gene is TRBJ1-5, the V gene TRBV9, with TRBD1 identical over 9 bases. V was clipped by 4 bases and J by 3 bases; unmatched bases: 8. Germline CDR1 and CDR2: SGDLS and YYNGEE. The length of the CDR3 is 16 residues. CDR3 DNA sequence: TGTGCCAGCAGCCTAGGGACAGGGCCTTCCAATCAGCCCCAGCATTTT. It is translated as CASSLGTGPSNQPQHF.

The chain links TRBV29-1 to TRBJ1-1; a possible D gene is TRBD1 (5 bases). The CDR3 totals 11 residues. V dropped 7 bases and J dropped 7 bases, with 13 bases sitting between them. Germline CDR1 SQVTM, CDR2 ANQGSEA. CDR3 protein: CSAGRDREAFF. Here the CDR3 DNA reads TGCAGCGCAGGGCGGGACCGTGAAGCTTTCTTT.

The chain has TRBV30 and TRBJ1-3; D not resolved. Trimming cost V 4 bases and J 0 bases, with 7 bases left between them. Per the germline V gene, CDR1 is GTSNPN and CDR2 is SVGIG (reference sequence). The CDR3 is 13 amino acids. The CDR3 DNA is TGTGCCTGGACGCGCAACTCTGGAAACACCATATATTTT. Translating it yields CAWTRNSGNTIYF.

This clonotype was seen a few times. V gene TRBV30 combines with J gene TRBJ2-7; D call uncertain. CDR3 length: 11 residues. In germline, CDR1 is GTSNPN, CDR2 SVGIG (reference sequence). With 2 bases removed from V and 3 bases from J, the gap between germline ends came to 5 bases. CDR3 sequence: CAWSLSYEQYF. CDR3 in DNA: TGTGCCTGGAGTTTGAGCTACGAGCAGTACTTC.

A few counts support this clonotype. This chain joins TRBV11-2 and TRBJ1-1; D gene uncertain. The length of the CDR3 is 12 residues. V was clipped by 1 base and J by 5 bases, with 5 bases between them. CDR1 is SGHAT and CDR2 is FQNNGV in the germline V gene. The CDR3 is CASSLVRTEAFF. The CDR3, as DNA: TGTGCCAGCAGCTTAGTGCGGACTGAAGCTTTCTTT.

This clonotype was observed once. The CDR3: CASSQEAGNEQFF. For the CDR3, the DNA is TGCGCCAGCAGCCAAGAAGCGGGCAATGAGCAGTTCTTC. The V gene is TRBV4-3, the J gene TRBJ2-1; D perhaps matches TRBD2 (6 bases). This CDR3 spans 13 amino acids. The germline V and J ends were trimmed by 0 bases and 6 bases, with 6 bases remaining between them. Per the germline V gene, CDR1 is LGHNA and CDR2 is YSLEER.

The CDR3 DNA reads TGTGCCAGCAGTTTAATAAGTGGGGTAAGGAATGAGCAGTTCTTC. Translating it yields CASSLISGVRNEQFF. The J gene is TRBJ2-1, the V gene TRBV27; D is ambiguous. V was trimmed by 2 bases and J by 7 bases, leaving 15 bases between them. CDR3 length: 15 amino acids. Looked up from germline, CDR1 is MNHEY and CDR2 is SMNVEV (reference sequence).

The chain carries TRBV11-3 and TRBJ2-7; 11 positions match TRBD2. This CDR3 has 14 residues. The germline V gene has CDR1 SGHNT and CDR2 YENEEA. The V segment lost 4 bases and the J segment 6 bases; nucleotides outside the gene matches: 5. The CDR3 sequence: CASSSTSGSREQYF. DNA for the CDR3: TGTGCCAGCAGCTCCACTAGCGGGAGCCGCGAGCAGTACTTC.

This clonotype was detected a few times. DNA of the CDR3: TGCGCCAGCAGCTTGGTGGGAGTCTCCTACAATGAGCAGTTCTTC. Residues: CASSLVGVSYNEQFF. The chain recombines TRBV5-1 with TRBJ2-1, with D possibly matching TRBD2 (5 bases). Germline CDR1 reads SGHRS; CDR2 reads YFSETQ. V dropped 0 bases and J dropped 0 bases, with 7 bases sitting between them. The CDR3 loop spans 15 amino acids.

This clonotype has a handful of counts. This chain connects TRBV20-1 to TRBJ2-5; maybe TRBD2 (6 bases). Germline lookup yields CDR1 DFQATT and CDR2 SNEGSKA (reference sequence). The CDR3 runs 14 residues. Trimming left V 3 bases short and J 2 bases short, with 13 bases between. CDR3 sequence reads: CSASIGLAQETQYF. The CDR3 DNA follows: TGCAGTGCTAGCATAGGTCTAGCGCAAGAGACCCAGTACTTC.

There are a few counts of this clonotype. The rearrangement links TRBV12-3 or TRBV12-4 to TRBJ2-7; D could derive from TRBD1 or TRBD2 (5 bases each). This CDR3 spans 12 amino acids. Deletions cut 3 bases from V and 5 bases from J, with 8 bases between. CDR3 nucleotides: TGTGCCAGCAGTTTTGGGACGGACGAGCAGTACTTC. It is translated as CASSFGTDEQYF.

The CDR3 DNA follows: TGTGCCAGCAGCTTAGAAGGTCGAAACTACAATGAGCAGTTCTTC. Its protein is CASSLEGRNYNEQFF. The chain recombines TRBV7-2 with TRBJ2-1; unclear D gene. This CDR3 has 15 residues. Germline V gene data show CDR1 as SGHTA and CDR2 as FQGNSA. V dropped 1 base and J dropped 3 bases, with 10 bases sitting between them.